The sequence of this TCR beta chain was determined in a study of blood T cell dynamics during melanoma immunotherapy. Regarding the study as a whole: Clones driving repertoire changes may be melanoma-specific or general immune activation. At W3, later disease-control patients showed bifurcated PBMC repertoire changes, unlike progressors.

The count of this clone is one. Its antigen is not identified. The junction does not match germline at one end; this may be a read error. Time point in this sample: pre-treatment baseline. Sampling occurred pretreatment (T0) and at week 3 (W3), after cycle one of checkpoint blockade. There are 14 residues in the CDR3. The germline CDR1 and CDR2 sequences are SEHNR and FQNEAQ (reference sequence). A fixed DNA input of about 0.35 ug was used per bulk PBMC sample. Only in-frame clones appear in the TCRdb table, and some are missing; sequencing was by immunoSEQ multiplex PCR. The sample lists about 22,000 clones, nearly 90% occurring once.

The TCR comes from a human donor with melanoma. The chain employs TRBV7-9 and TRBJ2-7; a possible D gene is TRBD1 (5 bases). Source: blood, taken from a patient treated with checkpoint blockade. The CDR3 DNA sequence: TGTGCCAGCAGGTTAGAAAGGGGCCCCTACGAGCAGTACTTC. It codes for CASRLERGPYEQYF.